This T cell receptor beta chain was documented in a study of cytomegalovirus exposure and HLA in healthy donors. Germline V CDR1 and CDR2: ENHRY, SYGVKD. V was cut by 5 bases and J by 6 bases, with 9 bases left in between. The CDR3 covers 12 residues. This clone appeared once. Profiling relied on immunoSEQ multiplex PCR, and the TCRdb table lists in-frame clones only, not all of them. The profile covers 130,000 to 150,000 clones, with approximately 89% appearing a single time and roughly 9.3% taken by the ten largest. Sequenced material: PBMCs. This sequence was found in a young woman in good health and CMV-seropositive. The chain has TRBV10-3 and TRBJ2-3; D remains ambiguous. The CDR3: CAISTQQDTQYF. CDR3 nucleotides: TGTGCCATCAGTACCCAACAGGATACGCAGTATTTT.